This T cell receptor (beta chain) derives from a study of blood T cells in healthy people across ages. Trimming pared 5 bases from V and 3 bases from J, leaving 16 bases between. CDR3 length: 15 amino acids. The germline gives CDR1 MNHEY, CDR2 SMNVEV (reference sequence). The use of a sample-barcoded 5' primer and a J-beta primer mix characterized a second PCR of about 6 to 11 cycles. A single record per CDR3 protein comes from TCRdb applying MiXCR to the 5' RACE reads. The sample lists some 930,000 distinct CDR3 sequences, just under 30% seen once, with more than 8.5% in the top ten. This same sample was also part of a study on T cells of mothers and their children.

Specimen: blood. The chain joins TRBV27 to TRBJ1-1; TRBD1 is a possible D gene (6 bases). This receptor was taken from a woman in her thirties or forties in good health. CDR3 sequence (DNA): TGTGCCAGCAGTCTCACTGGGGGCGCTTACACTGAAGCTTTCTTT. This sequence encodes CASSLTGGAYTEAFF.